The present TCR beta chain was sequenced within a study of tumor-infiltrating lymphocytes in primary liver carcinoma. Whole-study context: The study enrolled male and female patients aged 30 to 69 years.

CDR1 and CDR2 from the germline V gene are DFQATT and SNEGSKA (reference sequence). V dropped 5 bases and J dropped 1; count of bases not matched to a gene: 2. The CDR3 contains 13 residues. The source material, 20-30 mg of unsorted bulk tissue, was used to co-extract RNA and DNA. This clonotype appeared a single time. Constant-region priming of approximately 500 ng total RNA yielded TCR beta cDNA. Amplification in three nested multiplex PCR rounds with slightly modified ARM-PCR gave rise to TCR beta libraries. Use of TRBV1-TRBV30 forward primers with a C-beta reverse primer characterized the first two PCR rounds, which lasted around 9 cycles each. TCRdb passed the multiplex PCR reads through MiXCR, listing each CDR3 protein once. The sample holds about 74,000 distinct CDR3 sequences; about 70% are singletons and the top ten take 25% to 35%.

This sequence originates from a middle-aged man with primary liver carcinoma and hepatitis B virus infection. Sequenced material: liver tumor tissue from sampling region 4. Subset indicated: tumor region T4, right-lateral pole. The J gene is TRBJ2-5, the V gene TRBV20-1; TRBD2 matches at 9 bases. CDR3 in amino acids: CSAALAGQETQYF. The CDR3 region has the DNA TGCAGTGCTGCACTAGCGGGCCAAGAGACCCAGTACTTC.